This T cell receptor beta chain was captured by sequencing in a study of T cell responses to AZD1222 COVID-19 vaccine. The CDR3 spans 14 residues. Per the germline V gene, CDR1 is SGHRS and CDR2 is YFSETQ. The V and J ends lost 4 bases and 4 bases, in that order; junction bases with no gene match: 3. This clone was picked up one time. Profiled with immunoSEQ multiplex PCR; TCRdb holds only in-frame clones, not every one. The table has about 140,000 clones, roughly 88% seen once. J is TRBJ1-2 and V is TRBV5-1; 11 nucleotides agree with TRBD1. The specimen comprised peripheral blood, sampled on day 0 of AZD1222 vaccination. This clonotype was sampled from an adult in good health. The CDR3 sequence is CASSEGTGGYGYTF. DNA for the CDR3: TGCGCCAGCAGCGAAGGGACAGGGGGCTATGGCTACACCTTC.